The clone carrying this T cell receptor beta chain has a single count. Antigen: not known. Germline CDR1 is MNHEY and CDR2 is SVGAGI. The V gene end was trimmed by 5 bases and the J gene end by 7 bases; junction bases not matched to a gene: 7. The CDR3 has 15 amino acids. Regarding time point: baseline, week 1 (first vaccination visit). Specified treatment: pre-vaccination baseline after standard-of-care therapy. There were new WHO grade 3 or 4 astrocytomas in the donors, and these were IDH1-mutant and ATRX-lost. Produced via immunoSEQ multiplex PCR; TCRdb's table is partial and in-frame only. The sample contains tens of thousands of clones, 70% to 80% of which appear only once. The data were obtained in a study of a mutant IDH1 vaccine in newly diagnosed glioma. The overall study: Receipt of radiotherapy, temozolomide, or both preceded the study, and most received both. General study findings and limits: Across multiple MHC alleles, over 90% of patients had vaccine-induced responses.

The sample consisted of PBMCs, taken from a glioma patient treated with radiotherapy, temozolomide or both. The V and J genes are TRBV6-5 and TRBJ1-6, with 8 bases matching TRBD1. The sequence derives from a woman aged 40-49 years with glioma. In nucleotides, the CDR3 is TGTGCCAGCAGTGCCCTCCAGGGGGCGAATTCACCCCTCCACTTT. The encoded protein is CASSALQGANSPLHF.